This T cell receptor (beta chain) was retrieved from a study of CD8 T cells in ankylosing spondylitis. Study findings and constraints: Researchers reportedly found disease-linked clones significantly enriched in matched ankylosing spondylitis synovial fluid.

This clonotype was counted at least ten times. Its specificity is unknown. Library preparation for TCR beta used quantitative 5'-RACE with molecular barcodes. TCRdb analysed the 5' RACE reads with MiXCR anew, one entry per CDR3 protein. The sample holds around 230,000 distinct CDR3 sequences, roughly 8.2% seen once. Between the trimmed V and J ends, which lost 1 base and 4 bases, there was a span of 17 bases. There are 16 residues in the CDR3. The germline V gene has CDR1 SQVTM and CDR2 ANQGSEA. The V and J genes are TRBV29-1 and TRBJ1-3; no definite D call. Sequencing was performed on blood, either unsorted or a sorted T cell fraction (not recorded which). The TCR was taken from a female donor with ankylosing spondylitis or in good health (not recorded which). CDR3 residues: CSVEGYAGKGGNTIYF. CDR3 sequence (DNA): TGCAGCGTTGAAGGATATGCGGGGAAAGGGGGAAACACCATATATTTT.